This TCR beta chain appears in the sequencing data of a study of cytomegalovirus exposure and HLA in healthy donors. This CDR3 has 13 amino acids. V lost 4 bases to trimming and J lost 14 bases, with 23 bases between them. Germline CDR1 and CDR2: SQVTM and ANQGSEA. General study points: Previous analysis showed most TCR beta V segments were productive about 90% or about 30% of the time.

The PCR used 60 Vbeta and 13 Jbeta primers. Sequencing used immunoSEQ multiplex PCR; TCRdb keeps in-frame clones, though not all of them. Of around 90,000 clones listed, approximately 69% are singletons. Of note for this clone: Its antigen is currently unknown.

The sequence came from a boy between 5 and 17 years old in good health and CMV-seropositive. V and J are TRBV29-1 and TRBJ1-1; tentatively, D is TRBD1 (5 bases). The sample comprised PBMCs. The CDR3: CSVGGSWGYSGFF. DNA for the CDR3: TGCAGCGTTGGAGGCAGTTGGGGCTATTCGGGCTTCTTT.